This T cell receptor (beta chain) came from a study of OX40 agonist ivuxolimab in advanced cancers. Assay used: immunoSEQ multiplex PCR; TCRdb lists only in-frame clones, some missing. This sample has under 85,000 clones, with more than 75% found just once. As concerns this clone: Its antigen remains unidentified.

CDR3 length equals 14 residues. Per the germline V gene, CDR1 is SGDLS and CDR2 is YYNGEE. The V gene end was trimmed by 0 bases and the J gene end by 6 bases; junction bases not matched to a gene: 5. Study-wide findings and caveats: Clonal expansion was seen in CD4+ and CD8+ blood T cells by week 6 at 0.1 to 3.0 mg/kg.

This receptor was taken from an adult with an advanced solid tumor such as melanoma, head and neck, liver or kidney cancer. This sample comprised CD4+ or CD8+ T cells sorted from blood, obtained in a trial of the OX40 agonist ivuxolimab. The chain is built from TRBV9 and TRBJ2-7; 8 nucleotides line up with TRBD2. CDR3 amino acids: CASSVAGGHSEQYF. CDR3 coding DNA: TGTGCCAGCAGCGTAGCGGGGGGGCACAGCGAGCAGTACTTC.